The 31 T cell receptor beta chains presented below share a single source sample, sequenced in a study of human thymus T cells. Assay: immunoSEQ multiplex PCR; the TCRdb copy retains only in-frame clones and omits some. Seen here are more than 50,000 clones, 94% observed once, and the top ten hold under 7%. The sequencing sample was made of blood. Receptors were obtained from a boy under two years old with a congenital heart defect but otherwise immunologically healthy.

The chain employs TRBV29-1 and TRBJ2-7; no firm D call. Trimming cost V 4 bases and J 3 bases, with 7 bases left between them. The CDR3 runs 11 residues. Germline CDR1 reads SQVTM; CDR2 reads ANQGSEA. The CDR3 spells CSVGQNYEQYF. CDR3 DNA: TGCAGCGTTGGACAAAACTACGAGCAGTACTTC.

This chain joins TRBV7-9 and TRBJ2-3; 7 bases agree with TRBD2. J gave up 3 bases and V 5 bases, and 8 bases lay outside the gene matches. Germline V gives CDR1 SEHNR, CDR2 FQNEAQ (reference sequence). The CDR3 length is 15 residues. CDR3 sequence (DNA): TGTGCCAGCAGCCGGAGGGAGGGAGGAACAGATACGCAGTATTTT. Translation gives CASSRREGGTDTQYF.

The chain couples TRBV7-9 to TRBJ1-2; D uncertain. This CDR3 spans 17 amino acids. Trimming pared 5 bases from V and 4 bases from J, leaving 23 bases between. Germline V CDR1 and CDR2: SEHNR, FQNEAQ (reference sequence). The CDR3 DNA is TGTGCCAGCAGCCCCCCGCTCACAGACCTCCACCTCTATGGCTACACCTTC. This sequence encodes CASSPPLTDLHLYGYTF.

The rearrangement uses TRBV7-8 and TRBJ1-5; maybe TRBD1 (6 bases). The CDR3 runs to 16 residues. The V end was cut by 3 bases, the J end by 7 bases, with 19 bases between. CDR1 and CDR2 from the germline V gene are SGHVS and FQNEAQ. The chain's CDR3 is CASSLDPATGNQPQHF. The CDR3 region has the DNA TGTGCCAGCAGCTTGGACCCCGCCACAGGGAACCAGCCCCAGCATTTT.

The rearrangement links TRBV23-1 to TRBJ2-7; 11 positions agree with TRBD2. TRBV23-1 is labeled an ORF, and its function is uncertain. V shed 3 bases and J 9 bases; nucleotides not matched to a gene: 4. This CDR3 has 13 residues. This CDR3 reads CASSHHGLAGQYF. The CDR3 DNA reads TGCGCCAGCAGTCACCACGGACTAGCGGGGCAGTACTTC.

The chain links TRBV7-9 to TRBJ1-5; D unresolved. The CDR3 consists of 12 residues. Germline CDR1 reads SEHNR; CDR2 reads FQNEAQ (reference sequence). Trimming removed 2 bases from V and 3 bases from J, with 2 bases in between. CDR3 nucleotide sequence: TGTGCCAGCAGCTTAACCAATCAGCCCCAGCATTTT. It translates to CASSLTNQPQHF. The entire variable domain, with the rest obtained from reference TRBV7-9 and TRBJ1-5, is as follows: DTGVSQNPRHKITKRGQNVTFRCDPISEHNRLYWYRQTLGQGPEFLTYFQNEAQLEKSRLLSDRFSAERPKGSFSTLEIQRTEQGDSAMYLCASSLTNQPQHFGDGTRLSIL.

V is TRBV7-2 and J is TRBJ2-3; the D gene is possibly TRBD1 (7 bases). Germline V gene sequence: CDR1 SGHTA, CDR2 FQGNSA. The V gene lost 2 bases and the J gene lost 4 bases, with 19 bases spanning the gap. This CDR3 contains 17 residues. Here the CDR3 reads CASSLQGGLARADTQYF. The CDR3 DNA is TGTGCCAGCAGCTTACAGGGGGGCCTAGCGAGGGCAGATACGCAGTATTTT.

V and J are TRBV5-6 and TRBJ2-7, with 7 bases identical to TRBD2. The CDR3 runs 14 residues. The J segment lost 0 bases and the V segment lost 0 bases, leaving 0 bases of the junction unmatched. In germline, CDR1 is SGHDT, CDR2 YYEEEE. The CDR3 loop reads CASSLVAGSYEQYF. In DNA form, the CDR3 reads TGTGCCAGCAGCTTGGTAGCGGGCTCCTACGAGCAGTACTTC.

With respect to this clone: A read error may account for a junction end that differs from germline. This sequence joins TRBV6-5 and TRBJ1-3; TRBD1 might be the D (5 bases). This CDR3 is 15 amino acids long. Looked up from germline, CDR1 is MNHEY and CDR2 is SVGAGI. The CDR3 sequence: CASSDSMGAGNTIYF. The DNA for the CDR3 is TGTGCCAGCAGTGACTCTATGGGGGCTGGAAACACCATATATTTT.

The chain couples TRBV27 to TRBJ1-1; tentatively, D is TRBD1 (6 bases). Germline V CDR1 and CDR2: MNHEY, SMNVEV (reference sequence). V gave up 6 bases and J gave up 4 bases, with 21 bases separating them. The CDR3 runs to 16 residues. This chain's CDR3 is CASSIALGGGGTEAFF. The DNA for the CDR3 is TGTGCCAGCAGCATAGCCCTGGGGGGAGGGGGCACTGAAGCTTTCTTT.

The V gene is TRBV19, the J gene TRBJ1-5; D is undetermined. CDR1 LNHDA and CDR2 SQIVND come from the germline V gene (reference sequence). This CDR3 has 13 residues. V gave up 6 bases and J gave up 5 bases, with 11 bases separating them. The CDR3 here is CASRWGRDQPQHF. In DNA form, the CDR3 reads TGTGCCAGTAGATGGGGTCGGGATCAGCCCCAGCATTTT. The full variable domain, rest sourced from reference TRBV19 and TRBJ1-5, is DGGITQSPKYLFRKEGQNVTLSCEQNLNHDAMYWYRQDPGQGLRLIYYSQIVNDFQKGDIAEGYSVSREKKESFPLTVTSAQKNPTAFYLCASRWGRDQPQHFGDGTRLSIL.

This chain uses TRBV11-2 with TRBJ2-7; 7 bases agree with TRBD1. Germline V CDR1 and CDR2: SGHAT, FQNNGV. The CDR3 is 12 residues long. The V segment lost 5 bases and the J segment 6 bases; nucleotides outside the gene matches: 4. The CDR3 region is CASSLRGLEQYF. The CDR3 DNA reads as TGTGCCAGCAGCCTAAGGGGGCTCGAGCAGTACTTC.

The table lists this clone with a count of one. The J gene is TRBJ2-7, the V gene TRBV5-6; a possible D gene is TRBD1 (6 bases). The CDR3 runs to 12 residues. Germline V gives CDR1 SGHDT, CDR2 YYEEEE. V was shortened by 1 base and J by 6 bases, with 8 bases between the two germline ends. DNA for the CDR3: TGTGCCAGCAGCTTGACAGGGAGCGAGCAGTACTTC. Its translation: CASSLTGSEQYF.

The chain links TRBV25-1 to TRBJ1-2, with TRBD1 matching over 8 bases. The CDR3 is 17 amino acids. V gave up 3 bases and J gave up 2 bases; unmatched junction bases: 11. In germline, CDR1 is MGHDK, CDR2 SYGVNS. This CDR3 reads CASSDWNDRGYNYGYTF. As DNA, the CDR3 is TGTGCCAGCAGTGATTGGAACGACAGGGGCTACAACTATGGCTACACCTTC.

The rearrangement links TRBV5-1 to TRBJ1-1; a weak D match, TRBD1 (6 bases). Germline-derived CDR1 and CDR2 are SGHRS and YFSETQ. The CDR3 is 15 amino acids. V was pared by 0 bases and J by 1 base, with 10 bases between. The CDR3 DNA sequence: TGCGCCAGCAGCTTGGAACCACAGGGGAACACTGAAGCTTTCTTT. Protein sequence: CASSLEPQGNTEAFF.

This chain uses TRBV27 with TRBJ1-1, with TRBD1 identical over 8 bases. The CDR3 contains 17 residues. The J segment lost 1 base and the V segment lost 4 bases, leaving 11 bases of the junction unmatched. Germline V gene sequence: CDR1 MNHEY, CDR2 SMNVEV (reference sequence). The CDR3 reads CASSCTNWTGRNTEAFF. CDR3 DNA sequence: TGTGCCAGCAGTTGTACGAACTGGACAGGGAGGAACACTGAAGCTTTCTTT.

This chain connects TRBV19 to TRBJ2-7, with 10 bases identical to TRBD1. J was trimmed by 2 bases and V by 9 bases; bases with no gene match: 1. This CDR3 is 12 amino acids long. The germline CDR1 and CDR2 sequences are LNHDA and SQIVND (reference sequence). Here the CDR3 reads CASGTGAYEQYF. The CDR3 bases are TGTGCCAGCGGGACAGGGGCCTACGAGCAGTACTTC.

The gene calls are TRBV27 and TRBJ2-3, with 7 positions matching TRBD2. The ends lost 8 bases at V and 4 bases at J; junction bases unmatched: 6. CDR1 and CDR2 (germline): MNHEY, SMNVEV (reference sequence). This CDR3 has 13 residues. DNA for the CDR3: TGTGCCAGCGGCGGGAGTTGGCCAGATACGCAGTATTTT. This translates into CASGGSWPDTQYF.

The rearrangement uses TRBV4-3 and TRBJ1-2, with D possibly TRBD1 on 5 matching bases. The V and J ends lost 0 bases and 7 bases respectively, with 12 bases between them. Germline CDR1 is LGHNA and CDR2 is YSLEER. The length of the CDR3 is 14 residues. The CDR3 sequence: CASSQDGQGGGYTF. The CDR3 coding sequence is TGCGCCAGCAGCCAAGATGGGCAGGGTGGTGGCTACACCTTC.

This sequence joins TRBV19 and TRBJ2-3; 12 positions agree with TRBD2. J lost 0 bases, V lost 5 bases, and 6 bases had no gene match. The CDR3 sequence is 17 residues long. The V gene's germline CDR1 is LNHDA and CDR2 SQIVND (reference sequence). Here the CDR3 reads CASSLLAGGPSTDTQYF. The CDR3 DNA follows: TGTGCCAGTAGTCTTCTAGCGGGGGGGCCTAGCACAGATACGCAGTATTTT.

V usage is TRBV2 and J usage is TRBJ1-5; D call uncertain. CDR1 SNHLY and CDR2 FYNNEI come from the germline V gene. The V end lost 3 bases, the J end lost 0 bases, and 9 bases lay between the germline ends. The CDR3 extends over 15 amino acids. CDR3 sequence reads: CASSDLLGSNQPQHF. The CDR3 DNA is TGTGCCAGCAGTGACCTTCTAGGTAGCAATCAGCCCCAGCATTTT.

The chain carries TRBV10-3 and TRBJ2-5; 10 bases match TRBD2. Per germline, CDR1 ENHRY and CDR2 SYGVKD. V was pared by 3 bases and J by 4 bases, with 2 bases of the junction left unmatched. There are 14 residues in the CDR3. CDR3 DNA sequence: TGTGCCATCAGTGAAGCGGGAGGGCCAGAGACCCAGTACTTC. This gives the protein CAISEAGGPETQYF.

CDR3 sequence reads: CASSKPAGGTPYEQYF. The CDR3 coding sequence is TGTGCCAGTAGTAAACCAGCAGGGGGAACACCCTACGAGCAGTACTTC. The chain recombines TRBV19 with TRBJ2-7; TRBD1 agrees at 7 bases. Losses at the gene ends were 4 bases for V and 2 bases for J; bases not matched to a gene: 11. The CDR3 is 16 amino acids. Germline CDR1 is LNHDA and CDR2 is SQIVND (reference sequence).

The rearrangement uses TRBV6-5 and TRBJ2-1, with D perhaps TRBD2 (7 bases). With 5 bases removed from V and 7 bases from J, the gap between germline ends came to 18 bases. Germline V gene data show CDR1 as MNHEY and CDR2 as SVGAGI. This CDR3 comprises 15 residues. The CDR3 coding sequence is TGTGCCAGCAGTGGGGGGGCCTTAGAGTTAAATGAGCAGTTCTTC. It codes for CASSGGALELNEQFF.

V and J are TRBV5-1 and TRBJ1-1; 10 nucleotides align to TRBD1. V lost 4 bases and J lost 0; bases outside the gene matches: 9. Germline CDR1 reads SGHRS; CDR2 reads YFSETQ. This CDR3 has 17 residues. The CDR3 region has the DNA TGCGCCAGCAGCACCACAGGACAGGGGGGAATGAACACTGAAGCTTTCTTT. Translated: CASSTTGQGGMNTEAFF.

This clone was detected a few times. This chain joins TRBV7-9 and TRBJ1-2; D possibly corresponds to TRBD1 (6 bases). CDR3 length: 14 amino acids. V lost 2 bases to trimming and J lost 4 bases, with 11 bases between them. Looked up from germline, CDR1 is SEHNR and CDR2 is FQNEAQ (reference sequence). DNA of the CDR3: TGTGCCAGCAGCTTATCGGACAGCCTCTATGGCTACACCTTC. It codes for CASSLSDSLYGYTF.

This sequence joins TRBV7-9 and TRBJ2-3, with TRBD2 identical over 12 bases. The V gene's germline CDR1 is SEHNR and CDR2 FQNEAQ (reference sequence). The CDR3 consists of 15 residues. Trimming at V came to 1 base and at J to 6 bases, leaving 2 bases not matched to a gene. The CDR3 reads CASSLVTSGSDTQYF. In DNA form, the CDR3 reads TGTGCCAGCAGCTTAGTGACTAGCGGGAGTGATACGCAGTATTTT.

This sequence joins TRBV2 and TRBJ2-5; D may be TRBD1 (5 bases). V lost 4 bases to trimming and J lost 2 bases, with 14 bases between them. This CDR3 has 15 amino acids. CDR1 is SNHLY, CDR2 FYNNEI, per germline. In DNA form, the CDR3 reads TGTGCCAGCAGTGCCAGGGCCGGGCAACAAGAGACCCAGTACTTC. Its protein is CASSARAGQQETQYF.

The chain uses TRBV10-3 and TRBJ1-1; D is possibly TRBD1 (6 bases). The germline V gene has CDR1 ENHRY and CDR2 SYGVKD. Trimming left V 7 bases short and J 1 base short, with 10 bases between. The CDR3 extends over 13 amino acids. CDR3 sequence (DNA): TGTGCCATCACAGGGGCAGAGAACACTGAAGCTTTCTTT. As protein: CAITGAENTEAFF.

This CDR3 reads CASSPAWGPQPYEQYF. The CDR3 coding sequence is TGTGCCAGCAGCCCTGCCTGGGGGCCCCAACCTTACGAGCAGTACTTC. The chain carries TRBV7-9 and TRBJ2-7; D is possibly TRBD1 (6 bases). The length of the CDR3 is 16 residues. V was pared by 5 bases and J by 4 bases, with 21 bases between. The germline CDR1 and CDR2 sequences are SEHNR and FQNEAQ (reference sequence).

The chain employs TRBV18 and TRBJ2-7; 9 bases line up with TRBD1. With V trimmed by 6 bases and J by 3 bases, 6 bases remained unmatched. The CDR3 extends over 14 amino acids. The germline V gene encodes CDR1 KGHSH and CDR2 LQKENI. CDR3 in amino acids: CASSPTGGFYEQYF. CDR3 nucleotide sequence: TGTGCCAGCTCCCCGACAGGGGGTTTCTACGAGCAGTACTTC.